Presented here are 27 T cell receptor beta chains from one specimen sequenced in a study of post-analysis software for immune sequencing data. The antigens of these receptors remain unknown. Notes on the study in general: A few TRBV segments occurring more often in patients than controls included TRBV5-6, TRBV5-1 and TRBV20-1.

Unique molecular identifiers tagged the TCR beta cDNA libraries. TCRdb re-analysed the PCR reads in MiXCR, keeping a single row per CDR3 protein. In the table there are about 810,000 distinct CDR3 sequences, about 50% of which are singletons. Sequencing was done on a sample of blood. The receptors originated from a girl under 18 with multiple sclerosis.

V and J are TRBV6-1 and TRBJ2-6; 9 bases line up with TRBD2. Germline V gene sequence: CDR1 MNHNS, CDR2 SASEGT. The CDR3 consists of 19 residues. V lost 5 bases, J lost 0 bases, and 11 bases stayed unmatched. The CDR3 DNA sequence: TGTGCCAGCAGTCCAAGGACTAGCGCAGGGTCCTCTGGGGCCAACGTCCTGACTTTC. This codes for CASSPRTSAGSSGANVLTF.

The chain uses TRBV20-1 and TRBJ2-5; no firm D call. Trimming removed 6 bases at V and 1 base at J, with 12 bases between. CDR1 and CDR2 from the germline V gene are DFQATT and SNEGSKA (reference sequence). The CDR3 extends over 13 amino acids. In DNA, the CDR3 is TGCAGTGCCACGGCTAGTTCCCAAGAGACCCAGTACTTC. Translating gives CSATASSQETQYF.

The table lists this clonotype with a count of one. The genes are TRBV5-1 and TRBJ1-6; TRBD1 aligns across 10 bases. There are 14 residues in the CDR3. Trimming cost V 3 bases and J 7 bases; bases outside gene matches: 1. The germline V gene encodes CDR1 SGHRS and CDR2 YFSETQ. The CDR3 spells CASSWGQGNSPLHF. The CDR3 coding sequence is TGCGCCAGCAGCTGGGGACAGGGGAATTCACCCCTCCACTTT. The variable domain in full, with the rest retrieved from reference TRBV5-1 and TRBJ1-6, is KAGVTQTPRYLIKTRGQQVTLSCSPISGHRSVSWYQQTPGQGLQFLFEYFSETQRNKGNFPGRFSGRQFSNSRSEMNVSTLELGDSALYLCASSWGQGNSPLHFGNGTRLTVT.

This clonotype was detected many times. The chain couples TRBV29-1 to TRBJ2-5; D gene ambiguous. The V and J ends lost 6 bases and 5 bases respectively, with 13 bases between them. The CDR3 runs 12 residues. Germline loops: CDR1 SQVTM, CDR2 ANQGSEA. The CDR3 DNA sequence: TGCAGCGTCGCAGGCCAGCCGGAGACCCAGTACTTC. Protein product: CSVAGQPETQYF.

V is TRBV28 and J is TRBJ2-1; 7 bases fit TRBD1. V was clipped by 6 bases and J by 7 bases; unmatched bases: 9. The germline V gene encodes CDR1 MDHEN and CDR2 SYDVKM. CDR3 length: 14 residues. The CDR3 sequence is CASSSQDRSNEQFF. The CDR3, as DNA: TGTGCCAGCAGCTCCCAGGACAGGTCAAATGAGCAGTTCTTC.

The J gene is TRBJ2-7, the V gene TRBV5-5, with TRBD1 matching 8 bases. This CDR3 contains 15 residues. Germline CDR1 SGHKS, CDR2 YYEKEE (reference sequence). The ends lost 4 bases at V and 2 bases at J; junction bases unmatched: 8. CDR3 nucleotide sequence: TGTGCCAGCAGCCTTAGGACAGGGCAGACCTACGAGCAGTACTTC. Translation gives CASSLRTGQTYEQYF.

The chain joins TRBV7-3 to TRBJ2-6; the D is unclear. There are 17 residues in the CDR3. Germline V gives CDR1 SGHTA, CDR2 FQGTGA. V was cut by 5 bases and J by 0 bases, with 14 bases left in between. CDR3 residues: CASSPTLRVSGANVLTF. Written as DNA, the CDR3 is TGTGCCAGCAGCCCGACGTTACGAGTCTCTGGGGCCAACGTCCTGACTTTC. The full variable domain, its missing parts supplied by reference TRBV7-3 and TRBJ2-6, is GAGVSQTPSNKVTEKGKYVELRCDPISGHTALYWYRQSLGQGPEFLIYFQGTGAADDSGLPNDRFFAVRPEGSVSTLKIQRTERGDSAVYLCASSPTLRVSGANVLTFGAGSRLTVL.

The chain joins TRBV5-1 to TRBJ2-1, with TRBD2 matching 14 bases. Germline V gene sequence: CDR1 SGHRS, CDR2 YFSETQ. With V trimmed by 8 bases and J by 6 bases, 4 bases remained unmatched. CDR3 length equals 14 residues. The CDR3 reads CASRGLAGVNEQFF. In DNA form, the CDR3 reads TGCGCCAGTCGGGGACTAGCGGGAGTCAATGAGCAGTTCTTC.

V is TRBV29-1 and J is TRBJ2-1; 7 bases map to TRBD2. The V gene's germline CDR1 is SQVTM and CDR2 ANQGSEA. The CDR3 consists of 13 residues. J lost 12 bases, V lost 3 bases, and 11 bases had no gene match. The CDR3 DNA is TGCAGCGTTGAGGGACGACTAGCCGGCGTGCAGTTCTTC. Translation gives CSVEGRLAGVQFF.

This chain connects TRBV6-5 to TRBJ2-5; TRBD1 aligns across 8 bases. CDR1 and CDR2 (germline): MNHEY, SVGAGI. J gave up 0 bases and V 7 bases, and 7 bases lay outside the gene matches. This CDR3 has 15 amino acids. CDR3 region: CASNQGATYQETQYF. CDR3 coding DNA: TGTGCCAGCAACCAGGGGGCGACGTACCAAGAGACCCAGTACTTC.

The chain carries TRBV12-3 or TRBV12-4 and TRBJ2-1; maybe TRBD2 (6 bases). This CDR3 spans 15 amino acids. V lost 8 bases, J lost 10 bases, and 24 bases lay in between. The CDR3 sequence is CASAFSSEGGEEQFF. For the CDR3, the DNA is TGTGCCAGCGCCTTTTCCTCGGAGGGAGGTGAAGAGCAGTTCTTC.

The chain links TRBV20-1 to TRBJ2-3; TRBD1 is a possible D gene (5 bases). Germline CDR1 is DFQATT and CDR2 is SNEGSKA (reference sequence). The CDR3 consists of 12 residues. CDR3 sequence: CSATRGEDTQYF. The CDR3 DNA reads as TGCAGCGCCACAAGGGGTGAGGATACGCAGTATTTT.

With respect to this clonotype: Mismatch with germline at one junction end may stem from a read error. The V gene is TRBV7-7, the J gene TRBJ2-5, with D hard to call. This CDR3 spans 13 amino acids. Germline CDR1 reads SSHAT; CDR2 reads FNYEAQ (reference sequence). CDR3 DNA sequence: TGTGCTAGCAGCCAGATTAGTGCGGAGACCCAGTACTTC. Translation gives CASSQISAETQYF.

The rearrangement joins TRBV10-3 to TRBJ2-7, with a weak D call TRBD2 (6 bases). There are 14 residues in the CDR3. Trimming pared 6 bases from V and 6 bases from J, leaving 18 bases between. Germline V gives CDR1 ENHRY, CDR2 SYGVKD. The chain's CDR3 is CAISPQGAGIEQYF. CDR3 sequence (DNA): TGTGCCATCAGCCCACAAGGGGCGGGAATCGAGCAGTACTTC.

The chain combines TRBV12-3 or TRBV12-4 with TRBJ2-1, with D possibly being TRBD1 (5 bases). The CDR3 is 16 amino acids. The V and J ends lost 3 bases and 5 bases respectively, with 17 bases between them. DNA for the CDR3: TGTGCCAGCAGTTTGGCAGTAGGACACCATAACAATGAGCAGTTCTTC. It specifies CASSLAVGHHNNEQFF.

The rearrangement uses TRBV6-8 and TRBJ1-5, with TRBD1 matching over 8 bases. From germline, CDR1 is MNHGY and CDR2 SAAAGT. CDR3 length: 13 residues. The V segment lost 7 bases and the J segment 6 bases; nucleotides outside the gene matches: 5. This CDR3 reads CASIWTGSQPQHF. The CDR3 nucleotides read TGTGCCAGCATTTGGACAGGGAGTCAGCCCCAGCATTTT.

The sample holds a few counts of this clonotype. The V call is TRBV20-1, the J call TRBJ2-1; weak D call: TRBD2 (5 bases). Germline V gives CDR1 DFQATT, CDR2 SNEGSKA (reference sequence). This CDR3 is built from 12 residues. The V end lost 6 bases, the J end lost 5 bases, and 11 bases lay between the germline ends. CDR3 sequence: CSATRGDNEQFF. The CDR3 nucleotides are TGCAGTGCAACCCGGGGTGACAATGAGCAGTTCTTC.

The CDR3 DNA is TGCGCCAGCAGCCAGACGATATGGGACAGGGTGATCCAAGATACGCAGTATTTT. It is translated as CASSQTIWDRVIQDTQYF. The chain couples TRBV4-1 to TRBJ2-3; the match to TRBD1 covers 9 bases. Unmatched junction bases numbered 15, after V lost 3 bases and J lost 5 bases. The CDR3 totals 18 residues. Germline assignment: CDR1 MGHRA and CDR2 YSYEKL.

The chain couples TRBV5-1 to TRBJ2-4; D remains ambiguous. CDR1 and CDR2 from the germline V gene are SGHRS and YFSETQ. V was trimmed by 4 bases and J by 13 bases, leaving 12 bases between them. The CDR3 sequence is 11 residues long. CDR3 nucleotides: TGCGCCAGCAGCGACGACTGGCAGCAGTACTTC. Residues: CASSDDWQQYF.

The chain is built from TRBV29-1 and TRBJ2-5; 12 bases are shared with TRBD1. The CDR3 runs 18 residues. The germline gives CDR1 SQVTM, CDR2 ANQGSEA. Trimming removed 2 bases from V and 4 bases from J; junction bases left unmatched: 14. CDR3 region: CSVELPKFRDRGRETQYF. For the CDR3, the DNA is TGCAGCGTTGAACTCCCGAAATTCCGGGACAGGGGGCGAGAGACCCAGTACTTC.

CDR3 in DNA: TGTGCCAGCTCCGGACAGCTCTCAGCCTACGAGCAGTACTTC. Its protein is CASSGQLSAYEQYF. J is TRBJ2-7 and V is TRBV18; D is perhaps TRBD1 (6 bases). V lost 6 bases to trimming and J lost 2 bases, with 14 bases between them. CDR3 length equals 14 residues. CDR1 KGHSH and CDR2 LQKENI come from the germline V gene.

V usage is TRBV7-2 and J usage is TRBJ2-7; possible D gene TRBD1, 5 bases. The CDR3 is made up of 14 amino acids. The V and J ends lost 5 bases and 3 bases respectively, with 14 bases between them. Germline V gene sequence: CDR1 SGHTA, CDR2 FQGNSA. CDR3 sequence reads: CASSARQMSYEQYF. For the CDR3, the DNA is TGTGCCAGCAGCGCCCGACAGATGAGCTACGAGCAGTACTTC.

The rearrangement joins TRBV5-1 to TRBJ2-2; D not certain. Germline V gene lookup returns CDR1 SGHRS and CDR2 YFSETQ. The CDR3 extends over 12 amino acids. The V and J ends lost 4 bases and 6 bases respectively, with 7 bases between them. CDR3 sequence (DNA): TGCGCCAGCAGCATTTCGGCCGGGGAGCTGTTTTTT. It is translated as CASSISAGELFF.

This clonotype was seen a handful of times. The chain links TRBV29-1 to TRBJ1-2, with D possibly TRBD1 on 6 matching bases. This CDR3 is 15 amino acids long. CDR1 and CDR2 (germline): SQVTM, ANQGSEA. Trimming removed 3 bases at V and 1 base at J, with 15 bases between. The CDR3 reads CSVEAFGTFNYGYTF. In DNA form, the CDR3 reads TGCAGCGTTGAGGCATTCGGGACATTTAACTATGGCTACACCTTC.

This chain connects TRBV7-9 to TRBJ2-7; 7 bases are a match to TRBD2. Germline V gene data show CDR1 as SEHNR and CDR2 as FQNEAQ (reference sequence). The CDR3 sequence is 11 residues long. The V segment lost 2 bases and the J segment 9 bases; nucleotides outside the gene matches: 1. CDR3 loop: CASSLSGGQYF. Written as DNA, the CDR3 is TGTGCCAGCAGCTTATCGGGAGGGCAGTACTTC.

CDR3 in amino acids: CASSQEFTGGPFPYF. CDR3 sequence (DNA): TGTGCCAGCAGCCAAGAGTTTACAGGGGGCCCGTTTCCGTACTTC. V usage is TRBV3-1 and J usage is TRBJ2-5; 9 nucleotides line up with TRBD1. Per the germline V gene, CDR1 is LGHDT and CDR2 is YNNKEL (reference sequence). The CDR3 length is 15 residues. Trimming took 0 bases from V and 13 from J; bases not matched to a gene: 12.

In its sample, this clonotype was seen once. The chain couples TRBV7-9 to TRBJ1-2; 7 nucleotides agree with TRBD1. This CDR3 comprises 14 residues. The ends lost 5 bases at V and 7 bases at J; junction bases unmatched: 10. Germline V gives CDR1 SEHNR, CDR2 FQNEAQ (reference sequence). The CDR3 coding sequence is TGTGCCAGCAGCACTAGGACAGGCTATGTTGGCTACACCTTC. It yields the protein CASSTRTGYVGYTF. Variable domain in full (rest from reference TRBV7-9 and TRBJ1-2): DTGVSQNPRHKITKRGQNVTFRCDPISEHNRLYWYRQTLGQGPEFLTYFQNEAQLEKSRLLSDRFSAERPKGSFSTLEIQRTEQGDSAMYLCASSTRTGYVGYTFGSGTRLTVV.